Listed below are T cell receptor beta chains from one sample, sequenced in a study of T-cell reconstitution after alpha-beta-depleted transplantation in children. TCRdb fed the PCR reads into MiXCR, producing one record per CDR3 protein. Among 440,000 or so distinct CDR3 sequences listed, around two fifths were seen once. Sequenced material: PBMCs, taken before TCRalphabeta/CD19-depleted stem cell transplant. The receptors come from a girl aged 2 to 10 with aplastic anemia, due to receive a stem cell transplant. CDR3s include the opening cysteine and the closing phenylalanine or tryptophan. The D gene is left open where the match is weak. The size field is filled for only some rows; it gives once, few, many or a size class.

J gene | V gene | D gene | clone size | CDR3 DNA | CDR3 protein
TRBJ2-1 | TRBV6-5 | NA | NA | TGTGCCAGCAGTTACAATCCGCCCGGAAGTCAGAACCTAAACAATGAGCAGTTCTTC | CASSYNPPGSQNLNNEQFF
TRBJ2-2 | TRBV30 | NA | NA | TGTGCCTGGACACAGGTTCCGTACACCGGGGAGCTGTTTTTT | CAWTQVPYTGELFF
TRBJ1-1 | TRBV20-1 | NA | few | TGCAGTGCTCACCCAGGGGACACTGAAGCTTTCTTT | CSAHPGDTEAFF
TRBJ2-5 | TRBV7-9 | NA | NA | TGTGCCAGCAGCTTAAAGGGGGGGAACGCGGAGACCCAGTACTTC | CASSLKGGNAETQYF
TRBJ2-1 | TRBV6-4 | NA | NA | TGTGCCAGCAGTGAAGTTTTTCCCCCGAGGGGTGAGCAGTTCTTC | CASSEVFPPRGEQFF
TRBJ2-1 | TRBV15 | NA | NA | TGTGCCACCAGCAGAGACGGCTTGAGCTCCTACAATGAGCAGTTCTTC | CATSRDGLSSYNEQFF
TRBJ2-7 | TRBV3-1 | TRBD2 | few | TGTGCCAGCAGCCCCCAAACTAGCGGGTATGGCTACGAGCAGTACTTC | CASSPQTSGYGYEQYF
TRBJ2-7 | TRBV5-1 | NA | many | TGCGCCAGCAGCCCCAGGGACGTAACCTACGAGCAGTACTTC | CASSPRDVTYEQYF
TRBJ2-3 | TRBV20-1 | TRBD2 | once | TGCAGTGCTAACCCTCACGCGGGAGGCCGCACAGATACGCAGTATTTT | CSANPHAGGRTDTQYF
TRBJ2-1 | TRBV7-2 | NA | few | TGTGCCAGCAGCTTAGGGGAGCTCAATGAGCAGTTCTTC | CASSLGELNEQFF
TRBJ2-7 | TRBV18 | NA | many | TGTGCCAGCTCACCCCCCAGACCAGCCTACGAGCAGTACTTC | CASSPPRPAYEQYF
TRBJ2-1 | TRBV3-1 | TRBD2 | few | TGTGCCAGCAGCCGAGCGCCCCTAGCGGGGTCCTACAATGAGCAGTTCTTC | CASSRAPLAGSYNEQFF
TRBJ2-3 | TRBV14 | TRBD2 | few | TGTGCCAGCAGCCAAGCCGGACTAGCGGGAGGCCGAAGCACAGATACGCAGTATTTT | CASSQAGLAGGRSTDTQYF
TRBJ2-7 | TRBV28 | NA | NA | TGTGCCAGCACCTTCTCATGGACCTACGAGCAGTACTTC | CASTFSWTYEQYF
TRBJ2-1 | TRBV10-3 | NA | NA | TGTGCCATCAGTGGATCAACGGCTGCCCGGGGGCCTTCCCAGACTAATGAGCAGTTCTTC | CAISGSTAARGPSQTNEQFF
TRBJ2-5 | TRBV7-3 | TRBD2 | few | TGTGCCAGCAGCTCACCCGGGACTAGCGGCTTACAAGAGACCCAGTACTTC | CASSSPGTSGLQETQYF
TRBJ2-7 | TRBV28 | TRBD1 | few | TGTGCCAGCAGTTCGACAGGGTCCTACGAGCAGTACTTC | CASSSTGSYEQYF
TRBJ2-2 | TRBV30 | NA | NA | TGCGCGCTCGTAGGGTCCCGCGAACTGGTCTCGTACACCGGGGAGCTGTTTTTT | CALVGSRELVSYTGELFF
TRBJ1-1 | TRBV7-9 | NA | NA | TGTGCCAGCAGCGTAACCCGGGGAAAGAACACTGAAGCTTTCTTT | CASSVTRGKNTEAFF
TRBJ2-5 | TRBV20-1 | TRBD2 | many | TGCAGTGCTTCTGTGAGGCTAGCGGCCCTGGGGGCCCAGTACTTC | CSASVRLAALGAQYF
TRBJ2-7 | TRBV29-1 | TRBD2 | NA | TGCAGCGCGGGACTAGCGGGAGGGTCAGCCTCCTACGAGCAGTACTTC | CSAGLAGGSASYEQYF
TRBJ2-1 | TRBV7-9 | TRBD1 | NA | TGTGCCAGCAGCCCCGACGGGACAGGGATCCAGTTCTTC | CASSPDGTGIQFF
TRBJ2-2 | TRBV30 | NA | NA | TGTGCCTGGAACACAGGGCAACCGAACACCGGGGAGCTGTTTTTT | CAWNTGQPNTGELFF
TRBJ2-3 | TRBV7-2 | NA | NA | TGTGCCAGCAGCTTAGCGAGCGGGCCTACAGATACGCAGTATTTT | CASSLASGPTDTQYF
TRBJ2-1 | TRBV19 | TRBD2 | few | TGTGCCAGTAGTATGAGTACTAGCGGGATCCGGTTCTTC | CASSMSTSGIRFF
TRBJ1-5 | TRBV12-3/TRBV12-4 | NA | few | TGTGCCAGCAGTTTAATGGGCAATCAGCCCCAGCATTTT | CASSLMGNQPQHF
TRBJ2-1 | TRBV18 | TRBD2 | many | TGTGCCAGCTCACCTCAACTAGCGGGAGAAGTGGATGAGCAGTTCTTC | CASSPQLAGEVDEQFF
TRBJ1-4 | TRBV29-1 | NA | NA | TGCAGCGTTCTAGAGGAAAAACTGTTTTTT | CSVLEEKLFF
TRBJ1-1 | TRBV15 | NA | NA | TGTGCCACCAGCCCGGGTCCCAGAGTCACTGAAGCTTTCTTT | CATSPGPRVTEAFF
TRBJ2-2 | TRBV5-6 | NA | NA | TGTGCCAGCAGCCCACAGCGGCCCACCGGGGAGCTGTTTTTT | CASSPQRPTGELFF
TRBJ1-3 | TRBV28 | NA | many | TGTGCCAGCAGTTTAAATTACGGGACGGGGCCCGGTGCCGGAAACACCATATATTTT | CASSLNYGTGPGAGNTIYF
TRBJ2-3 | TRBV20-1 | NA | NA | TGCAGTGCTAGTTGGCGGAGCACAGATACGCAGTATTTT | CSASWRSTDTQYF
TRBJ2-7 | TRBV10-3 | TRBD2 | few | TGTGCCATCAGTGAGTCGATTAGCGGGAGGGTCTACGAGCAGTACTTC | CAISESISGRVYEQYF
TRBJ1-2 | TRBV6-1 | TRBD1 | few | TGTGCCAGCAGCCGACAGGGGGCTCAGGGCTACACCTTC | CASSRQGAQGYTF
TRBJ2-3 | TRBV5-1 | NA | NA | TGCGCCAGCAGCCGGCGTGCGGGGCTCACAGATACGCAGTATTTT | CASSRRAGLTDTQYF
TRBJ2-3 | TRBV2 | TRBD2 | many | TGTGCCAGCAGTGAATACCCCGGACTAGCGGGGACCACAGATACGCAGTATTTT | CASSEYPGLAGTTDTQYF
TRBJ2-2 | TRBV29-1 | TRBD2 | many | TGCAGCGTTCCTGACCAGGGGAGCGGGAGTGACACCGGGGAGCTGTTTTTT | CSVPDQGSGSDTGELFF
TRBJ1-2 | TRBV9 | NA | NA | TGTGCCAGCAGCGGGGGGGTGTGGGGGAATTCTGGCTACACCTTC | CASSGGVWGNSGYTF
TRBJ2-5 | TRBV20-1 | NA | few | TGCAGTGCTAGCCGGGGAGAGTTACAAGAGACCCAGTACTTC | CSASRGELQETQYF
TRBJ2-7 | TRBV10-3 | NA | many | TGTGCCATCAGTCTCGGGCACGAGCAGTACTTC | CAISLGHEQYF
TRBJ2-3 | TRBV7-8 | NA | few | TGTGCCAGCAGCTCACGATTTGGAGATACGCAGTATTTT | CASSSRFGDTQYF
TRBJ2-1 | TRBV20-1 | NA | NA | TGCAGCGGATGGGGAGAGGATACGGATGAGCAGTTCTTC | CSGWGEDTDEQFF
TRBJ1-3 | TRBV4-1 | NA | NA | TGCGCCAGCAGCCAAGAAGGTGGGGGGTCAACGTCGAACACCATATATTTT | CASSQEGGGSTSNTIYF
TRBJ1-3 | TRBV28 | TRBD1 | NA | TGTGCCAGTCTGTCTCTTGGGAGGTGGGACAGCCTGTTTGGAAACACCATATATTTT | CASLSLGRWDSLFGNTIYF
TRBJ1-5 | TRBV7-2 | NA | NA | TGTGCCAGCAGCCCGCCGGGTTCCCTGAGCAATCAGCCCCAGCATTTT | CASSPPGSLSNQPQHF
TRBJ2-1 | TRBV20-1 | TRBD1 | NA | TGCAGTGCTAGTGAGAGAGGGGGCTTGAATGAGCAGTTCTTC | CSASERGGLNEQFF
TRBJ2-1 | TRBV3-1 | TRBD2 | NA | TGTGCCAGCAGCCAAGAGGCAGGGACTAGCGGAGCGGGTGAGCAGTTCTTC | CASSQEAGTSGAGEQFF
TRBJ2-7 | TRBV12-3/TRBV12-4 | TRBD2 | NA | TGTGCCAGCAGCCCTACCGGGACTAGCGGGAGGGCCTCCTACGAGCAGTACTTC | CASSPTGTSGRASYEQYF
TRBJ2-1 | TRBV12-3/TRBV12-4 | NA | few | TGTGCCAGCATCCAAAGGAGTGTCGTTGGGCTTCCAATTAATGAGCAGTTCTTC | CASIQRSVVGLPINEQFF
TRBJ2-3 | TRBV27 | NA | NA | TGTGCCAGCAGTCCCTATCCACAGGGAGGCACAGATACGCAGTATTTT | CASSPYPQGGTDTQYF
TRBJ2-2 | TRBV6-1 | TRBD1 | NA | TGTGCCAGCAGGCTCGACAGGGCGAACACCGGGGAGCTGTTTTTT | CASRLDRANTGELFF
TRBJ2-6 | TRBV7-3 | NA | NA | TGTGCCAGCAGCTCCACTCCACTCTCTGGGGCCAACGTCCTGACTTTC | CASSSTPLSGANVLTF
TRBJ2-2 | TRBV15 | NA | NA | TGTGCCACCGGCGGAGCCCCTCTCCCGAACACCGGGGAGCTGTTTTTT | CATGGAPLPNTGELFF
TRBJ2-1 | TRBV7-9 | TRBD2 | NA | TGTGCCAGCAGCTTACTAGCGGGAGAAAAGTACAATGAGCAGTTCTTC | CASSLLAGEKYNEQFF
TRBJ2-1 | TRBV9 | NA | few | TGTGCCAGCAGCGTAGCGAGACTTTCCCGGGAGCAGTTCTTC | CASSVARLSREQFF